This T cell receptor (beta chain) originates from a study of blood T cells in healthy people across ages. For the second PCR, which ran for about 7 to 11 cycles, a sample-barcoded 5' primer and a J-beta primer mix were used. TCRdb processed the 5' RACE reads anew with MiXCR; each CDR3 protein has one entry. The sample contains about 720,000 distinct CDR3 sequences, around a fifth of which appear only once. The specimen sequenced was blood. This clonotype was obtained from a man between 65 and 85 years old in good health.

In DNA form, the CDR3 reads TGTGCCAGTACCCGGGACGTAGTCTACGAGCAGTACTTC. Translating it yields CASTRDVVYEQYF. The V call is TRBV2, the J call TRBJ2-5, with D tentatively TRBD1 or TRBD2 (5 bases each). The J call may not be correct, given that the DNA end is closer to TRBJ2-7. The V gene's germline CDR1 is SNHLY and CDR2 FYNNEI. The CDR3 is 13 residues long.